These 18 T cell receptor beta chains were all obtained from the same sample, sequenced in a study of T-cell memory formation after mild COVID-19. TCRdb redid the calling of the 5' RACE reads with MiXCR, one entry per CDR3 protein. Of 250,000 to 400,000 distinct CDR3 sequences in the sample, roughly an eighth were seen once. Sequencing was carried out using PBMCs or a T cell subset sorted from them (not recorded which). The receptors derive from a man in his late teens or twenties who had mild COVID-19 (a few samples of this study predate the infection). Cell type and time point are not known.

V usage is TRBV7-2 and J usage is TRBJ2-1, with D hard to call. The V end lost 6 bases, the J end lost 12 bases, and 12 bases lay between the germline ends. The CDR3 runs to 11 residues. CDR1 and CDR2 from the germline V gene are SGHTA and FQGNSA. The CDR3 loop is CASRYNLRQFF. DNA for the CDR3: TGTGCCAGCAGATACAATTTAAGGCAGTTCTTC.

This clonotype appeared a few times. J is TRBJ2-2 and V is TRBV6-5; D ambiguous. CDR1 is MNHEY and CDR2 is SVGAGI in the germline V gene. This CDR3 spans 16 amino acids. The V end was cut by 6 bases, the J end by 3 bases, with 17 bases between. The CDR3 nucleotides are TGTGCCAGCAGCAATCCGGCTCCCTCCGACACCGGGGAGCTGTTTTTT. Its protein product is CASSNPAPSDTGELFF.

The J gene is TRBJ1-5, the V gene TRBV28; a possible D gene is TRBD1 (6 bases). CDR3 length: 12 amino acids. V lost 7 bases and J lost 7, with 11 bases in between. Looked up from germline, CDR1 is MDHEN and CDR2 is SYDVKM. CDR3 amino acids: CASTGTLQPQHF. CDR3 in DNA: TGTGCCAGCACCGGGACACTACAGCCCCAGCATTTT.

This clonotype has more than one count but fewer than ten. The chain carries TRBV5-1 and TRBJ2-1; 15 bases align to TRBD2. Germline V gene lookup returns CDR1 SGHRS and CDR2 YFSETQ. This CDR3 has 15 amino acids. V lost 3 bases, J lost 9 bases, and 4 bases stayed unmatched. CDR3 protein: CASSWTSGGAFEQFF. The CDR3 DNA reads TGCGCCAGCAGCTGGACTAGCGGGGGGGCATTTGAGCAGTTCTTC.

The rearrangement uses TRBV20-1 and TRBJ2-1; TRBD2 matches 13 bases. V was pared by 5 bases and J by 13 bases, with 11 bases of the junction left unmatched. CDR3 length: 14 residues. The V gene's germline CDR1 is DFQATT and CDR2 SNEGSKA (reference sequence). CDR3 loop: CSADTTGTSGVQFF. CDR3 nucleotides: TGCAGTGCTGACACCACCGGGACTAGCGGGGTACAGTTCTTC.

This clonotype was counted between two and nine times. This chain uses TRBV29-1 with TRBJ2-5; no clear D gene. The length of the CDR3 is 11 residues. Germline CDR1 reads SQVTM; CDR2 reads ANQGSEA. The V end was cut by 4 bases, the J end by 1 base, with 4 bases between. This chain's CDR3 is CSVAIQETQYF. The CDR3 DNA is TGCAGCGTTGCGATCCAAGAGACCCAGTACTTC.

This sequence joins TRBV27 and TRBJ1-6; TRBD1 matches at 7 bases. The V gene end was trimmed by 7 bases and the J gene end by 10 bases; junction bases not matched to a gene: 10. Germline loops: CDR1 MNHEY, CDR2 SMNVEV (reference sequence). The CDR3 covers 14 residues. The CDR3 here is CASKLRDSRSPLHF. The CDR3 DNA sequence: TGTGCCAGCAAACTCCGGGACAGTCGATCACCCCTCCACTTT.

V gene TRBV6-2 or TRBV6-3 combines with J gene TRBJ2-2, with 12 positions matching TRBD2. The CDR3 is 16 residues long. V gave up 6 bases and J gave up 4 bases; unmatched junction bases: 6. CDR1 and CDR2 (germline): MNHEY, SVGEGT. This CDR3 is CASRKPSGRGTGELFF. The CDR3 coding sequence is TGTGCCAGCAGGAAGCCTAGCGGGAGGGGCACCGGGGAGCTGTTTTTT.

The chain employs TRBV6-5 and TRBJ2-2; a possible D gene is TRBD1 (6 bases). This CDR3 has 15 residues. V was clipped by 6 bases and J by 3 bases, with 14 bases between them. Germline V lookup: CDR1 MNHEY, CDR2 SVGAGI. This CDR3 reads CASRGWGPDTGELFF. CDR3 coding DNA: TGTGCCAGCAGAGGCTGGGGGCCGGACACCGGGGAGCTGTTTTTT.

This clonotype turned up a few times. The CDR3 loop is CASSFWTGSSPLHF. CDR3 bases: TGTGCCAGCAGTTTCTGGACAGGGTCCTCACCCCTCCACTTT. The chain is built from TRBV6-2 or TRBV6-3 and TRBJ1-6, with 8 bases that match TRBD1. Per the germline V gene, CDR1 is MNHEY and CDR2 is SVGEGT. Trimming took 4 bases from V and 10 from J; bases not matched to a gene: 6. The CDR3 consists of 14 residues.

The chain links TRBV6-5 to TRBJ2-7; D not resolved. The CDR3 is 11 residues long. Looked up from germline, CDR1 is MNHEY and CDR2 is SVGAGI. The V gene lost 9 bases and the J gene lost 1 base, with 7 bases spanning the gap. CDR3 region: CASLSSYEQYF. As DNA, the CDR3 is TGTGCCAGTCTCAGTTCCTACGAGCAGTACTTC.

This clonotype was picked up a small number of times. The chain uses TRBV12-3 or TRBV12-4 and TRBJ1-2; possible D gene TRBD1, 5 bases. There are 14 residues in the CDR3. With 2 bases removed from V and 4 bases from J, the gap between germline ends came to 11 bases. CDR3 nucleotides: TGTGCCAGCAGTTTATCTGGGACGGTCTATGGCTACACCTTC. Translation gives CASSLSGTVYGYTF.

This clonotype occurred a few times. This CDR3 is CASSYSGQGIADTQYF. The CDR3 coding sequence is TGTGCCAGCAGTTATTCCGGACAGGGGATCGCGGATACGCAGTATTTT. The gene calls are TRBV6-5 and TRBJ2-3, with 9 nucleotides matching TRBD1. The germline V gene has CDR1 MNHEY and CDR2 SVGAGI. The junction had 10 bases not matched to a gene; V was cut back by 3 bases and J by 6 bases. The CDR3 runs to 16 residues.

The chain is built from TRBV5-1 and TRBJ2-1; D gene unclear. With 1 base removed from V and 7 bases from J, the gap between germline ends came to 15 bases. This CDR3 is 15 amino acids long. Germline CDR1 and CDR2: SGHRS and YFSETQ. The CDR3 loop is CASSLLAATPNEQFF. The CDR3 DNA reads TGCGCCAGCAGCTTGTTGGCGGCGACCCCTAATGAGCAGTTCTTC.

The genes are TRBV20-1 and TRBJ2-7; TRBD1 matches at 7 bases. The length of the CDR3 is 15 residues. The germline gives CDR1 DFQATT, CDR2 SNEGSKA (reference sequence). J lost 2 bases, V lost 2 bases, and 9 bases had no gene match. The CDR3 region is CSARLRTGATYEQYF. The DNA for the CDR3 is TGCAGTGCTAGATTACGGACAGGAGCTACCTACGAGCAGTACTTC.

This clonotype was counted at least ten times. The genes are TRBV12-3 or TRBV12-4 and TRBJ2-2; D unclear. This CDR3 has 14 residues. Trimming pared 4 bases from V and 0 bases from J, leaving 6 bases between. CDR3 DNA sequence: TGTGCCAGCAGTTCCATACCGAACACCGGGGAGCTGTTTTTT. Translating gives CASSSIPNTGELFF.

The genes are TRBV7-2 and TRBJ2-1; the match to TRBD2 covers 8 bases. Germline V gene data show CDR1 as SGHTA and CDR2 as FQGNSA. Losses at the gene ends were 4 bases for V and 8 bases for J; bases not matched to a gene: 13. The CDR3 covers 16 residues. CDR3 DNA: TGTGCCAGCAGCTCCCCGAGGACGGGGGGGCTCTATGAGCAGTTCTTC. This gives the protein CASSSPRTGGLYEQFF.

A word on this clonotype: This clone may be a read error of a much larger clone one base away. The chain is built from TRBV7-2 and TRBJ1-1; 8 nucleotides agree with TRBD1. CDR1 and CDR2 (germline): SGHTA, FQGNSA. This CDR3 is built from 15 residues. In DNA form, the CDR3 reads TGTGCCAGCAGCTTGACCCCCGGGACAGGATATGAAGCTCTCTTT. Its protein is CASSLTPGTGYEALF.